These 17 T cell receptor beta chains originate from one sample sequenced in a study of T cell responses to AZD1222 COVID-19 vaccine. TCRdb keeps only in-frame clones here, not all; method: immunoSEQ multiplex PCR. Among some 100,000 clones listed, about 89% were seen once. The sequences come from peripheral blood, collected on day 0 of AZD1222 vaccination. Source of these receptors: an adult in good health.

V gene TRBV2 combines with J gene TRBJ1-4; D is possibly TRBD1 (6 bases). V was clipped by 4 bases and J by 8 bases, with 17 bases between them. CDR1 and CDR2 (germline): SNHLY, FYNNEI. CDR3 length: 15 amino acids. The CDR3 DNA follows: TGTGCCAGCAGTGGGACACAGGGCAGTGGGGAAAAACTGTTTTTT. It yields the protein CASSGTQGSGEKLFF.

The V gene is TRBV5-1, the J gene TRBJ2-2, with 12 bases lining up with TRBD2. The CDR3 is 18 residues long. The junction had 11 bases not matched to a gene; V was cut back by 3 bases and J by 5 bases. Germline CDR1 and CDR2: SGHRS and YFSETQ. DNA of the CDR3: TGCGCCAGCAGCTCGACAAAGACTAGCGGGGGAGATACCGGGGAGCTGTTTTTT. Its translation is CASSSTKTSGGDTGELFF.

This rearrangement joins TRBV5-1 to TRBJ2-5; 9 bases fit TRBD2. J was trimmed by 8 bases and V by 0 bases; bases with no gene match: 8. The CDR3 consists of 15 residues. Germline CDR1 and CDR2: SGHRS and YFSETQ. The CDR3 bases are TGCGCCAGCAGCTTGGAGGCTAGCGGGGTCGAAACCCAGTACTTC. Amino acids: CASSLEASGVETQYF. The full variable domain, rest sourced from reference TRBV5-1 and TRBJ2-5, is KAGVTQTPRYLIKTRGQQVTLSCSPISGHRSVSWYQQTPGQGLQFLFEYFSETQRNKGNFPGRFSGRQFSNSRSEMNVSTLELGDSALYLCASSLEASGVETQYFGPGTRLLVL.

J is TRBJ1-6 and V is TRBV5-1; D gene uncertain. V lost 0 bases and J 5 bases, leaving 12 bases between the germline ends. CDR3 size: 16 residues. Germline CDR1 is SGHRS and CDR2 is YFSETQ. The CDR3 is CASSLEAVGNNSPLHF. CDR3 DNA sequence: TGCGCCAGCAGCTTGGAAGCCGTGGGAAATAATTCACCCCTCCACTTT. The full variable domain, its missing parts supplied by reference TRBV5-1 and TRBJ1-6, is KAGVTQTPRYLIKTRGQQVTLSCSPISGHRSVSWYQQTPGQGLQFLFEYFSETQRNKGNFPGRFSGRQFSNSRSEMNVSTLELGDSALYLCASSLEAVGNNSPLHFGNGTRLTVT.

The chain is built from TRBV28 and TRBJ1-2; D unresolved. This CDR3 is built from 11 residues. V was pared by 4 bases and J by 6 bases, with 6 bases between. The germline CDR1 and CDR2 sequences are MDHEN and SYDVKM. The CDR3 protein is CASSYKDGYTF. Here the CDR3 DNA reads TGTGCCAGCAGTTATAAGGATGGCTACACCTTC.

V is TRBV2 and J is TRBJ1-1, with a weak D call TRBD1 (5 bases). The CDR3 covers 15 residues. Trimming removed 6 bases from V and 4 bases from J, with 18 bases in between. The germline CDR1 and CDR2 sequences are SNHLY and FYNNEI. CDR3 in amino acids: CASSLEGLGSTEAFF. The CDR3 DNA reads as TGTGCCAGCAGCCTGGAGGGGCTCGGGTCCACTGAAGCTTTCTTT. The whole variable domain, filled in from reference TRBV2 and TRBJ1-1, reads EPEVTQTPSHQVTQMGQEVILRCVPISNHLYFYWYRQILGQKVEFLVSFYNNEISEKSEIFDDQFSVERPDGSNFTLKIRSTKLEDSAMYFCASSLEGLGSTEAFFGQGTRLTVV.

The gene calls are TRBV6-5 and TRBJ1-1; the D gene is possibly TRBD1 (6 bases). CDR3 size: 13 residues. The germline CDR1 and CDR2 sequences are MNHEY and SVGAGI. Between the trimmed V and J ends, which lost 7 bases and 6 bases, there was a span of 15 bases. CDR3 region: CASINWGAAEAFF. The CDR3 DNA reads as TGTGCCAGCATCAACTGGGGGGCGGCTGAAGCTTTCTTT.

This clone occurred once. Compared with germline, one end of the junction differs, possibly owing to a read error. The gene calls are TRBV11-2 and TRBJ2-5; no firm D call. This CDR3 contains 12 residues. Per germline, CDR1 SGHAT and CDR2 FQNNGV. This CDR3 is CASSPTREAQYF. CDR3 coding DNA: TGTGCCAGCAGCCCCACAAGAGAGGCCCAGTACTTC.

The chain links TRBV6-6 to TRBJ2-2; possibly TRBD1 for D (6 bases). Looked up from germline, CDR1 is MNHNY and CDR2 is SVGAGI (reference sequence). The CDR3 is made up of 15 amino acids. Between the trimmed V and J ends, which lost 5 bases and 6 bases, there was a span of 16 bases. CDR3 in amino acids: CASSTHFGGPGELFF. The DNA for the CDR3 is TGTGCCAGCAGTACCCACTTTGGGGGCCCCGGGGAGCTGTTTTTT.

The genes are TRBV9 and TRBJ2-2; D unresolved. CDR1 and CDR2 (germline): SGDLS, YYNGEE. The CDR3 is 13 amino acids. V was pared by 3 bases and J by 6 bases, with 9 bases between. CDR3 DNA: TGTGCCAGCAGCGCCAATTACGCCGGGGAGCTGTTTTTT. Translation gives CASSANYAGELFF.

The J gene is TRBJ2-1, the V gene TRBV7-2, with 10 bases lining up with TRBD2. The V gene's germline CDR1 is SGHTA and CDR2 FQGNSA. The CDR3 runs 16 residues. Unmatched junction bases numbered 5, after V lost 1 base and J lost 5 bases. This CDR3 is CASSLGVAGGHNEQFF. The CDR3 bases are TGTGCCAGCAGCTTAGGCGTAGCGGGGGGACACAATGAGCAGTTCTTC.

The V and J genes are TRBV7-6 and TRBJ1-1, with TRBD1 identical over 7 bases. The CDR3 length is 17 residues. V lost 1 base to trimming and J lost 0 bases; unmatched junction nucleotides: 8. The germline gives CDR1 SGHVS, CDR2 FNYEAQ. CDR3 sequence reads: CASSLVGWDSMNTEAFF. The CDR3 DNA sequence: TGTGCCAGCAGCTTAGTCGGATGGGACAGCATGAACACTGAAGCTTTCTTT.

The V call is TRBV29-1, the J call TRBJ2-3, with 8 bases matching TRBD1. Germline V gene lookup returns CDR1 SQVTM and CDR2 ANQGSEA. V was clipped by 6 bases and J by 7 bases; unmatched bases: 15. The CDR3 extends over 15 amino acids. CDR3 nucleotides: TGCAGCGTGGCCCGAGGACAGGGAGGATTCAATACGCAGTATTTT. Its translation is CSVARGQGGFNTQYF.

The genes are TRBV4-1 and TRBJ2-7; 7 nucleotides line up with TRBD2. This CDR3 region has 15 residues. Germline-derived CDR1 and CDR2 are MGHRA and YSYEKL. The trim removed 3 bases at V and 2 bases at J, leaving 7 bases unmatched. This chain's CDR3 is CASSHLAVPTYEQYF. The CDR3 region has the DNA TGCGCCAGCAGCCATCTAGCGGTCCCAACCTACGAGCAGTACTTC.

The chain couples TRBV4-2 to TRBJ1-2; TRBD1 agrees at 11 bases. J gave up 2 bases and V 4 bases, and 6 bases lay outside the gene matches. The CDR3 runs 16 residues. Germline V CDR1 and CDR2: LGHNA, YNFKEQ. CDR3 in DNA: TGTGCCAGCAGCCTGGACAGGGGGCGCGGCAACTATGGCTACACCTTC. Encoded protein: CASSLDRGRGNYGYTF.

The chain links TRBV29-1 to TRBJ2-1; 12 nucleotides line up with TRBD2. With V trimmed by 5 bases and J by 0 bases, 17 bases remained unmatched. Germline V gene lookup returns CDR1 SQVTM and CDR2 ANQGSEA. The CDR3 totals 20 residues. DNA of the CDR3: TGCAGCGTTATCCGGCGGGTGGCTAGCGGGGGGGTTAGCTCCTACAATGAGCAGTTCTTC. Encoded protein: CSVIRRVASGGVSSYNEQFF.

V is TRBV6-5 and J is TRBJ1-2; TRBD1 aligns across 7 bases. This CDR3 is 15 amino acids long. Germline V gene data show CDR1 as MNHEY and CDR2 as SVGAGI. V lost 0 bases to trimming and J lost 5 bases; unmatched junction nucleotides: 6. The CDR3 nucleotides read TGTGCCAGCAGTTACTCGAAGACAGGGATTTATGGCTACACCTTC. As protein: CASSYSKTGIYGYTF.